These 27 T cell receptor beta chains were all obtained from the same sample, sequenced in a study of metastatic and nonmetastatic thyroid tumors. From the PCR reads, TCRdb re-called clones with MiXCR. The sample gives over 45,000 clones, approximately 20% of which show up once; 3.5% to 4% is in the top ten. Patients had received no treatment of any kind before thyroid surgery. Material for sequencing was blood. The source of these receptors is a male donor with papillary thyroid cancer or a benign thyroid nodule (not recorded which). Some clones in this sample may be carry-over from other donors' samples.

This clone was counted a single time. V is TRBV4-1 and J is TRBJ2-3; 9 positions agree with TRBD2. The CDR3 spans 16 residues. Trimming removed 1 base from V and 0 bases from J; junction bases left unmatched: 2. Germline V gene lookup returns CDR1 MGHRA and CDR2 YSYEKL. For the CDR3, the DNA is TGCGCCAGCAGCCAAGGAACTAGCGGGAGCACAGATACGCAGTATTTT. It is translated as CASSQGTSGSTDTQYF.

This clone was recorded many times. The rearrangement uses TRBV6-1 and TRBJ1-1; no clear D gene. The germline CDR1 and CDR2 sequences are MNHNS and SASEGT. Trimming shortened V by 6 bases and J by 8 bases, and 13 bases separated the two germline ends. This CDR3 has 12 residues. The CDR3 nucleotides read TGTGCCAGCAGGGGTGGGGAACTAGAAGCTTTCTTT. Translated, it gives CASRGGELEAFF.

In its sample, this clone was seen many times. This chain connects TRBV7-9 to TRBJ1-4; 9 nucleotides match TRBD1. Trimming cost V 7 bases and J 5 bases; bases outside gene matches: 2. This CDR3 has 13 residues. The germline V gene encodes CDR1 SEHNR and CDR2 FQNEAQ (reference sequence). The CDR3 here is CASTGQGNEKLFF. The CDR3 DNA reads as TGTGCCAGCACCGGACAGGGGAATGAAAAACTGTTTTTT.

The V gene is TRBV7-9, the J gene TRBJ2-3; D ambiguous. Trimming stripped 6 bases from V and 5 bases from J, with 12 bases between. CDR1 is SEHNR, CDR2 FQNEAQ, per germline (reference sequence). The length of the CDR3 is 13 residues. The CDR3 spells CASSRLNRDTQYF. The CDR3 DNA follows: TGTGCCAGCAGTCGACTTAATCGAGATACGCAGTATTTT. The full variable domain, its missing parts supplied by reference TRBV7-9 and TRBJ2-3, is DTGVSQNPRHKITKRGQNVTFRCDPISEHNRLYWYRQTLGQGPEFLTYFQNEAQLEKSRLLSDRFSAERPKGSFSTLEIQRTEQGDSAMYLCASSRLNRDTQYFGPGTRLTVL.

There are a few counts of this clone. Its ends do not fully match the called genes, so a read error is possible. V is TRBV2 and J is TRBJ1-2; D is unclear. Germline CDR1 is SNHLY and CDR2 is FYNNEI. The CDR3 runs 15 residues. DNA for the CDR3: TGTGCCAGCACCCGGTTGGGCACCTCACGCTATTGCTACACCTTC. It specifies CASTRLGTSRYCYTF.

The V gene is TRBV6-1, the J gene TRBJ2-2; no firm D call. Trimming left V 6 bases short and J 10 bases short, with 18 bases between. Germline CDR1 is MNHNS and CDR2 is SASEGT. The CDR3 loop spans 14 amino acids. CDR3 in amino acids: CASSRQPDGLELFF. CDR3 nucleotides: TGTGCCAGCAGCCGTCAGCCGGATGGCCTGGAGCTGTTTTTT.

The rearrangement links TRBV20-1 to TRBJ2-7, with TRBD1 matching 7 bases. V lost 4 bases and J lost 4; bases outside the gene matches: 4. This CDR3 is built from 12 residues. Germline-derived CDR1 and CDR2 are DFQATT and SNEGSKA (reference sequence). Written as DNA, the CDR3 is TGCAGTGCTAATGACAGGGAGTACGAGCAGTACTTC. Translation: CSANDREYEQYF.

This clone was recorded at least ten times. This chain's CDR3 is CASSSYTDTQYF. The CDR3 DNA reads TGTGCCAGCAGCTCCTACACAGATACGCAGTATTTT. The V gene is TRBV7-2, the J gene TRBJ2-3, with D hard to call. Between the trimmed V and J ends, which lost 4 bases and 2 bases, there was a span of 4 bases. The CDR3 totals 12 residues. CDR1 and CDR2 (germline): SGHTA, FQGNSA. Full variable domain (remainder filled in from reference TRBV7-2 and TRBJ2-3): GAGVSQSPSNKVTEKGKDVELRCDPISGHTALYWYRQSLGQGLEFLIYFQGNSAPDKSGLPSDRFSAERTGGSVSTLTIQRTQQEDSAVYLCASSSYTDTQYFGPGTRLTVL.

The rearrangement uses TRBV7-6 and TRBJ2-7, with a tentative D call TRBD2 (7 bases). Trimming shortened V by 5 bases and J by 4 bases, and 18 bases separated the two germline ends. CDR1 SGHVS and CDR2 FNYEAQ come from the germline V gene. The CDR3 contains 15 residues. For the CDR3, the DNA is TGTGCCAGCAGCCCTGGGGGGGGCGGAGGGTACGAGCAGTACTTC. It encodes CASSPGGGGGYEQYF.

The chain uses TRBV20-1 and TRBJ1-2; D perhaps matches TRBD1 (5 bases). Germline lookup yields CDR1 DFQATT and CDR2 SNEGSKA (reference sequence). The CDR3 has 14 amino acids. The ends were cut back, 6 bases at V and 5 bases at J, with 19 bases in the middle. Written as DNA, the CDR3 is TGCAGTGCCACTCCCTCGGGACTGCTGTATGGCTACACCTTC. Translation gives CSATPSGLLYGYTF.

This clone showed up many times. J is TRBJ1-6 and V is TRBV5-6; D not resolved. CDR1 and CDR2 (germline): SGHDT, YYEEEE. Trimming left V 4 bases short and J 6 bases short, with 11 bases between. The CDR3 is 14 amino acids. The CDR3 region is CASSRRWGNSPLHF. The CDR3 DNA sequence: TGTGCCAGCAGCCGTAGGTGGGGTAATTCACCCCTCCACTTT.

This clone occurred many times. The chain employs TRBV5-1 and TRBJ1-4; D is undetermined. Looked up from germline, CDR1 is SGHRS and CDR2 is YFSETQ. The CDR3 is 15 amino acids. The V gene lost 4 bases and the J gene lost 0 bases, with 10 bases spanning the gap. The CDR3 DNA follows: TGCGCCAGCAGCACCTCCCCTGCAACTAATGAAAAACTGTTTTTT. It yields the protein CASSTSPATNEKLFF.

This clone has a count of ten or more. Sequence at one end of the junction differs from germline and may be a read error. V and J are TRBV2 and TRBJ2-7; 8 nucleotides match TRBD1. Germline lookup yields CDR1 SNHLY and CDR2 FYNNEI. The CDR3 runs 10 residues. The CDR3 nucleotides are TGTGCCAGCAGTGGACAGGGGCTGTGCTTC. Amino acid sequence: CASSGQGLCF.

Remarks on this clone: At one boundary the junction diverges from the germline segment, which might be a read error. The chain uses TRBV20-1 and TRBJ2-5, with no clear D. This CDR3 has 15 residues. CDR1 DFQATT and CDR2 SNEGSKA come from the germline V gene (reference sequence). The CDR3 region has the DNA TGCGGTGCTAGAGAGGCCCTAGGGTCACAAGAGAACCAGTACTTC. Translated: CGAREALGSQENQYF.

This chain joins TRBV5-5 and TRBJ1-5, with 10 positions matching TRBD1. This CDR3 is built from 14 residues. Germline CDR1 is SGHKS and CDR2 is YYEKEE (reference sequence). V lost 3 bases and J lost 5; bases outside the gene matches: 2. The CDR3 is CASSWTGGDQPQHF. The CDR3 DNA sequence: TGTGCCAGCAGCTGGACAGGGGGGGATCAGCCCCAGCATTTT. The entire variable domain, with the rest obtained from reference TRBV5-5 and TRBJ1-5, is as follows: DAGVTQSPTHLIKTRGQQVTLRCSPISGHKSVSWYQQVLGQGPQFIFQYYEKEERGRGNFPDRFSARQFPNYSSELNVNALLLGDSALYLCASSWTGGDQPQHFGDGTRLSIL.

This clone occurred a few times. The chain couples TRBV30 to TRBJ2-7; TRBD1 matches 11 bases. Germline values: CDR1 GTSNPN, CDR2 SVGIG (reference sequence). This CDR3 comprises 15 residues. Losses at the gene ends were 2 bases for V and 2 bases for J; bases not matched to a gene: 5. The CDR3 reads CAWSLGTGGAYEQYF. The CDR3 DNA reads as TGTGCCTGGAGTCTCGGGACAGGGGGTGCCTACGAGCAGTACTTC.

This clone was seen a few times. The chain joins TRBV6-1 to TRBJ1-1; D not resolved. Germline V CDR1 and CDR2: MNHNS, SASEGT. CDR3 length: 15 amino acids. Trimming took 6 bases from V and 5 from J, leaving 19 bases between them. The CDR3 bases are TGTGCCAGCAGAGGCTTGGACGGAAAGAAAACTGAAGCTTTCTTT. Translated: CASRGLDGKKTEAFF.

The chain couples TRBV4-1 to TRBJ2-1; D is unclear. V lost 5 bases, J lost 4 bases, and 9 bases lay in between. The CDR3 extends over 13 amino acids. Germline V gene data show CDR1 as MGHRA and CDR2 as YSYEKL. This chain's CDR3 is CASSYLTYNEQFF. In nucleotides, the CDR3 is TGCGCCAGCAGCTATCTGACGTACAATGAGCAGTTCTTC.

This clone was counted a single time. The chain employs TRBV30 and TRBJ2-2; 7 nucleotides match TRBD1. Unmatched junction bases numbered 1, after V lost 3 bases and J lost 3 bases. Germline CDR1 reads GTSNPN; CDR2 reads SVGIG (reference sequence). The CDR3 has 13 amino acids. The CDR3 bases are TGTGCCTGGAGCCAGGGGGACACCGGGGAGCTGTTTTTT. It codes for CAWSQGDTGELFF.

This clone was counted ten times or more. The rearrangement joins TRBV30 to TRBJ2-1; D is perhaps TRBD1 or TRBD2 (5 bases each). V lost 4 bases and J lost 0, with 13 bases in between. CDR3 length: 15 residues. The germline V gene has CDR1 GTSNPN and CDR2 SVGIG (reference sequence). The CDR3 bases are TGTGCCTGGAACCGGGGCTTGGGCTCCTACAATGAGCAGTTCTTC. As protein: CAWNRGLGSYNEQFF.

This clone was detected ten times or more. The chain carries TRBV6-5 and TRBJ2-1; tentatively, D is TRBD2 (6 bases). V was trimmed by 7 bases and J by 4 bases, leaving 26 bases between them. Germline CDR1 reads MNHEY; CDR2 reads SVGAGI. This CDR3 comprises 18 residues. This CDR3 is CASIAGGAEGLSYNEQFF. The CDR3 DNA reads TGTGCCAGCATCGCAGGCGGGGCAGAGGGACTCTCTTACAATGAGCAGTTCTTC.

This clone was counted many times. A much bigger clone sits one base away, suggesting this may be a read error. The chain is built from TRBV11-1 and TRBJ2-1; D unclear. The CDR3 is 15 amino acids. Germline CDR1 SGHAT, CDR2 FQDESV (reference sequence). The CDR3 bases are TGTGCCAGCAGCCCAGGACGGAGCTCCTACAATGAGCAGTTCTTT. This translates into CASSPGRSSYNEQFF.

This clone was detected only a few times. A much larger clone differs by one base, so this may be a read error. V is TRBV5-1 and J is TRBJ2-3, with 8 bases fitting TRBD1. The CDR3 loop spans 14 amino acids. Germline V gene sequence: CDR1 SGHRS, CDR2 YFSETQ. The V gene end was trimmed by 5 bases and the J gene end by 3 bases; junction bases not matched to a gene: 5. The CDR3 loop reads CASRTGVLTDTQYF. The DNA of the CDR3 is TGCGCCAGCAGGACAGGGGTCTTAACAGATACGCAGTATTTT.

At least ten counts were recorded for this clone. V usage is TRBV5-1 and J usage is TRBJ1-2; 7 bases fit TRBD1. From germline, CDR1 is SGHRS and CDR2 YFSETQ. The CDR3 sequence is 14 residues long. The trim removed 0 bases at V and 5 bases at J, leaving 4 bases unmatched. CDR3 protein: CASSLAQTGYGYTF. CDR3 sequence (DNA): TGCGCCAGCAGCTTGGCCCAGACAGGGTATGGCTACACCTTC.

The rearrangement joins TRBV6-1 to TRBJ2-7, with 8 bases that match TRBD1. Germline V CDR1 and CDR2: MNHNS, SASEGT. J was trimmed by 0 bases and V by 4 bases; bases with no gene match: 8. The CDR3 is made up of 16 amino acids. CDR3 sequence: CASSGLRQGSSYEQYF. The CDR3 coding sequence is TGTGCCAGCAGTGGACTAAGACAGGGGAGCTCCTACGAGCAGTACTTC.

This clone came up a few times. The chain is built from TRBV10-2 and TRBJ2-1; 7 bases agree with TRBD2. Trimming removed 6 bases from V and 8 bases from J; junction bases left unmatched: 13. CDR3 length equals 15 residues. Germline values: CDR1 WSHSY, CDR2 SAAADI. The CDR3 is CASSKSEGGSDEQFF. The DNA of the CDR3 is TGCGCCAGCAGCAAATCCGAGGGCGGGAGCGATGAGCAGTTCTTC.

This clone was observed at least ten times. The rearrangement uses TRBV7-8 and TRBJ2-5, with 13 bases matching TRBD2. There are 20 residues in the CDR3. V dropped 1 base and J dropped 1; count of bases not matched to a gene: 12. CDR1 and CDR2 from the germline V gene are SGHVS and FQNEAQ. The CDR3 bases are TGTGCCAGCAGCTTAGACGAACTAGCGGGAGGGGTTGGTCCCCAAGAGACCCAGTACTTC. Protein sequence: CASSLDELAGGVGPQETQYF.